The 17 T cell receptor beta chains reported below all come from one sample, sequenced in a study of cytomegalovirus exposure and HLA in healthy donors. The PCR contained 60 Vbeta and 13 Jbeta primers. Clones were read by immunoSEQ multiplex PCR, and TCRdb kept only the in-frame ones, dropping some. Of roughly 130,000 clones in the sample, approximately 81% were seen once. The sample consisted of PBMCs. The receptors shown here come from a man younger than 35 in good health and CMV-seronegative.

The chain links TRBV7-6 to TRBJ2-1, with unresolved D. The V end was cut by 2 bases, the J end by 6 bases, with 5 bases between. The CDR3 loop spans 12 amino acids. In germline, CDR1 is SGHVS, CDR2 FNYEAQ. The chain's CDR3 is CASSLIRNEQFF. The CDR3 nucleotides are TGTGCCAGCAGCTTAATCCGCAATGAGCAGTTCTTC.

The rearrangement uses TRBV18 and TRBJ1-5; D not certain. The CDR3 is 15 residues long. Trimming stripped 5 bases from V and 5 bases from J, with 16 bases between. Germline CDR1 reads KGHSH; CDR2 reads LQKENI. This chain's CDR3 is CASSSYPGSDQPQHF. Written as DNA, the CDR3 is TGTGCCAGCTCAAGCTACCCGGGGTCGGATCAGCCCCAGCATTTT. The full variable domain, its missing parts supplied by reference TRBV18 and TRBJ1-5, is NAGVMQNPRHLVRRRGQEARLRCSPMKGHSHVYWYRQLPEEGLKFMVYLQKENIIDESGMPKERFSAEFPKEGPSILRIQQVVRGDSAAYFCASSSYPGSDQPQHFGDGTRLSIL.

The genes are TRBV4-3 and TRBJ1-2, with D unresolved. V was trimmed by 0 bases and J by 7 bases, leaving 18 bases between them. Germline values: CDR1 LGHNA, CDR2 YSLEER. This CDR3 is 16 amino acids long. The CDR3 DNA follows: TGCGCCAGCAGCCAAGAAGTCACCGGGAGTATGGCTGGCTACACCTTC. Amino acids: CASSQEVTGSMAGYTF.

The chain employs TRBV7-6 and TRBJ2-5; tentative D call: TRBD2 (6 bases). The CDR3 runs 14 residues. V lost 3 bases and J lost 3, with 11 bases in between. The germline gives CDR1 SGHVS, CDR2 FNYEAQ. The DNA of the CDR3 is TGTGCCAGCAGCTTGGGACTGCAAGAAGAGACCCAGTACTTC. Encoded protein: CASSLGLQEETQYF.

The chain combines TRBV6-4 with TRBJ2-3; D gene ambiguous. In germline, CDR1 is MRHNA, CDR2 SNTAGT. Between the trimmed V and J ends, which lost 6 bases and 2 bases, there was a span of 9 bases. The CDR3 totals 13 residues. In DNA form, the CDR3 reads TGTGCCAGCAGGGACCCCCTCACAGATACGCAGTATTTT. It is translated as CASRDPLTDTQYF.

The rearrangement uses TRBV11-2 and TRBJ2-1, with a possible D match to TRBD1 (6 bases). CDR3 length: 14 residues. The germline CDR1 and CDR2 sequences are SGHAT and FQNNGV. Trimming removed 5 bases at V and 5 bases at J, with 13 bases between. The CDR3: CASSRRGMDNEQFF. In nucleotides, the CDR3 is TGTGCCAGCAGCCGAAGGGGGATGGACAATGAGCAGTTCTTC.

This clone was counted only a few times. This sequence joins TRBV6-1 and TRBJ1-1; tentatively, D is TRBD1 (6 bases). The germline gives CDR1 MNHNS, CDR2 SASEGT. The CDR3 is 12 amino acids. Trimming left V 5 bases short and J 4 bases short, with 8 bases between. CDR3 nucleotides: TGTGCCAGCAGTTGGGACACCACTGAAGCTTTCTTT. Protein product: CASSWDTTEAFF.

The genes are TRBV28 and TRBJ2-7; 7 bases are a match to TRBD2. The V and J ends lost 5 bases and 7 bases, in that order; junction bases with no gene match: 14. This CDR3 is built from 15 residues. In germline, CDR1 is MDHEN, CDR2 SYDVKM. The CDR3 region has the DNA TGTGCCAGCAGTCTACCTGGACTAGTCAAAACAGAGCAGTACTTC. As protein: CASSLPGLVKTEQYF. Supplemented by reference TRBV28 and TRBJ2-7, the full variable domain reads DVKVTQSSRYLVKRTGEKVFLECVQDMDHENMFWYRQDPGLGLRLIYFSYDVKMKEKGDIPEGYSVSREKKERFSLILESASTNQTSMYLCASSLPGLVKTEQYFGPGTRLTVT.

This sequence joins TRBV9 and TRBJ1-5, with 8 bases matching TRBD1. The CDR3 consists of 15 residues. With 4 bases clipped from V and 3 bases from J, the junction kept 6 bases outside the gene matches. Germline-derived CDR1 and CDR2 are SGDLS and YYNGEE. CDR3 amino acids: CASSPQGGFNQPQHF. In DNA form, the CDR3 reads TGTGCCAGCAGCCCACAGGGGGGATTCAATCAGCCCCAGCATTTT.

This chain connects TRBV7-8 to TRBJ2-3; 12 bases are shared with TRBD2. V shed 2 bases, J shed 0 bases, and the junction held 9 bases outside the gene matches. The CDR3 totals 19 residues. CDR1 and CDR2 from the germline V gene are SGHVS and FQNEAQ. As DNA, the CDR3 is TGTGCCAGCAGCTTACAAGGACTAGCGGGAATCGGTAGCACAGATACGCAGTATTTT. Protein sequence: CASSLQGLAGIGSTDTQYF. Full variable domain (rest looked up from reference TRBV7-8 and TRBJ2-3): GAGVSQSPRYKVAKRGQDVALRCDPISGHVSLFWYQQALGQGPEFLTYFQNEAQLDKSGLPSDRFFAERPEGSVSTLKIQRTQQEDSAVYLCASSLQGLAGIGSTDTQYFGPGTRLTVL.

The chain carries TRBV29-1 and TRBJ1-1; TRBD1 matches 7 bases. The germline V gene has CDR1 SQVTM and CDR2 ANQGSEA. After removal of 4 bases from V and 4 bases from J, the junction contained 9 bases not matched to a gene. This CDR3 has 14 residues. The CDR3 DNA reads TGCAGCGTTGTCGGGCAGGGGGTCGGCACTGAAGCTTTCTTT. Its protein product is CSVVGQGVGTEAFF.

This rearrangement joins TRBV7-2 to TRBJ1-5, with D possibly matching TRBD1 (6 bases). This CDR3 region has 16 residues. Trimming cost V 6 bases and J 2 bases, with 17 bases left between them. CDR1 and CDR2 from the germline V gene are SGHTA and FQGNSA. CDR3 amino acids: CASSLGGGVGNQPQHF. In DNA, the CDR3 is TGTGCCAGCAGTCTCGGAGGGGGGGTAGGCAATCAGCCCCAGCATTTT.

V gene TRBV4-2 combines with J gene TRBJ2-2, with D perhaps TRBD1 (6 bases). Germline V gene sequence: CDR1 LGHNA, CDR2 YNFKEQ. The CDR3 is 15 residues long. V shed 1 base and J shed 1 base, with 7 bases lying between them. The CDR3 spells CASSQGTVNTGELFF. As DNA, the CDR3 is TGTGCCAGCAGCCAAGGGACAGTGAACACCGGGGAGCTGTTTTTT.

This clone was seen just once. The CDR3 DNA reads as TGCGCCAGCAGCCAAGGAACGGTGAACAGGGCCCGCAGCTACACCTTC. This gives the protein CASSQGTVNRARSYTF. This sequence joins TRBV4-1 and TRBJ1-2; possible D gene TRBD1, 6 bases. Looked up from germline, CDR1 is MGHRA and CDR2 is YSYEKL. This CDR3 has 16 residues. V lost 1 base and J 9 bases, leaving 21 bases between the germline ends.

The CDR3 coding sequence is TGTGCCAGCAGCTATGGATGGACAGGGGGCGTCAAGGAGCAGTACTTC. It encodes CASSYGWTGGVKEQYF. This rearrangement joins TRBV5-4 to TRBJ2-5; 11 nucleotides line up with TRBD1. The CDR3 runs to 16 residues. CDR1 is SGHNT, CDR2 YYREEE, per germline (reference sequence). The V and J ends lost 3 bases and 11 bases, in that order; junction bases with no gene match: 15.

The chain combines TRBV14 with TRBJ1-1; D remains ambiguous. Per germline, CDR1 SGHDN and CDR2 FVKESK. The CDR3 spans 13 residues. The V and J ends lost 10 bases and 3 bases respectively, with 15 bases between them. CDR3 protein: CATSRGIYTEAFF. The CDR3 nucleotides are TGTGCCACCTCGAGAGGGATCTACACTGAAGCTTTCTTT.

V and J are TRBV30 and TRBJ2-1, with D perhaps TRBD2 (5 bases). Germline CDR1 reads GTSNPN; CDR2 reads SVGIG (reference sequence). CDR3 length equals 12 residues. Trimming removed 2 bases from V and 6 bases from J, with 8 bases in between. CDR3 nucleotides: TGTGCCTGGAGTCCTAGCTTCAATGAGCAGTTCTTC. It encodes CAWSPSFNEQFF. The entire variable domain, with the rest obtained from reference TRBV30 and TRBJ2-1, is as follows: SQTIHQWPATLVQPVGSPLSLECTVEGTSNPNLYWYRQAAGRGLQLLFYSVGIGQISSEVPQNLSASRPQDRQFILSSKKLLLSDSGFYLCAWSPSFNEQFFGPGTRLTVL.